This T cell receptor (beta chain) was recorded in a study of blood T cell repertoires in COVID-19. Study-level information: Collection of acute and convalescent COVID-19 samples took place in the United States, Italy and Spain. T cells, B-cell-depleted T cells, or PBMCs supplied cDNA or gDNA.

Source study methods: Estimation of nucleated cell counts relied on the amplification of reference gene primers. Using immunoSEQ multiplex PCR, the repertoire was profiled, and TCRdb retains in-frame clones only, with some absent. V, J and clone size are those of that table, while D and trimming were read from the DNA. Of roughly 70,000 clones detected, about nine tenths appear once; the ten largest clones hold over 6%. The CDR3 has 16 residues. The V gene's germline CDR1 is SGHVS and CDR2 FNYEAQ. V lost 1 base to trimming and J lost 4 bases, with 14 bases between them. V usage is TRBV7-6 and J usage is TRBJ1-5; D remains ambiguous. Material: peripheral blood. The TCR was taken from a woman in her seventies with acute or convalescent COVID-19. The CDR3 protein is CASSLDREARNQPQHF. The CDR3 DNA follows: TGTGCCAGCAGCTTAGATCGTGAGGCAAGGAATCAGCCCCAGCATTTT.